Below, 23 T cell receptor beta chains from the same sample are listed, as sequenced in a study of T cell changes during pregnancy in multiple sclerosis. Only in-frame clones appear in the TCRdb table, and some are missing; sequencing was by immunoSEQ multiplex PCR. Found here are approximately 40,000 clones, around 90% of them singletons; the top ten hold roughly 0.7%. The sample was CD4+ T cells from peripheral blood mononuclear cells, taken before pregnancy. The source is a female donor with multiple sclerosis, enrolled in a pregnancy study.

The chain combines TRBV30 with TRBJ1-4; D uncertain. Per germline, CDR1 GTSNPN and CDR2 SVGIG (reference sequence). The germline V and J ends were trimmed by 4 bases and 3 bases, with 3 bases remaining between them. This CDR3 has 11 residues. The CDR3 region has the DNA TGTGCCTGGAAGCCTAATGAAAAACTGTTTTTT. This gives the protein CAWKPNEKLFF.

This sequence joins TRBV4-3 and TRBJ1-5; perhaps TRBD1 as D (5 bases). The CDR3 extends over 13 amino acids. The germline V gene has CDR1 LGHNA and CDR2 YSLEER. The ends were cut back, 3 bases at V and 5 bases at J, with 8 bases in the middle. The CDR3 protein is CASSHSRDQPQHF. The CDR3 nucleotides are TGCGCCAGCAGCCATTCCAGGGATCAGCCCCAGCATTTT.

The chain combines TRBV9 with TRBJ2-6; tentatively, D is TRBD1 (5 bases). The CDR3 is 19 residues long. Germline V CDR1 and CDR2: SGDLS, YYNGEE. Trimming cost V 0 bases and J 2 bases, with 18 bases left between them. CDR3 nucleotide sequence: TGTGCCAGCAGCGTAGTGGGCCAGGGTGCTGCCCCTGGGGCCAACGTCCTGACTTTC. This encodes CASSVVGQGAAPGANVLTF.

The CDR3 DNA reads TGCGCCAGCAGCCCCTGGACTAGCCTATCTAAGGGGGCCAACGTCCTGACTTTC. Translation gives CASSPWTSLSKGANVLTF. The rearrangement links TRBV5-1 to TRBJ2-6; TRBD2 agrees at 8 bases. J was trimmed by 4 bases and V by 4 bases; bases with no gene match: 13. CDR1 SGHRS and CDR2 YFSETQ come from the germline V gene. The length of the CDR3 is 18 residues. The full variable domain, in which reference TRBV5-1 and TRBJ2-6 provide the parts outside the CDR3, is KAGVTQTPRYLIKTRGQQVTLSCSPISGHRSVSWYQQTPGQGLQFLFEYFSETQRNKGNFPGRFSGRQFSNSRSEMNVSTLELGDSALYLCASSPWTSLSKGANVLTFGAGSRLTVL.

The chain has TRBV10-3 and TRBJ1-2; TRBD1 is a possible D gene (5 bases). The V and J ends lost 0 bases and 9 bases respectively, with 20 bases between them. The germline V gene encodes CDR1 ENHRY and CDR2 SYGVKD. The CDR3 sequence is 16 residues long. The CDR3 nucleotides are TGTGCCATCAGTGAGTCAACAACAGGTCATCGGCTTAGCTACACCTTC. This codes for CAISESTTGHRLSYTF.

The J gene is TRBJ1-5, the V gene TRBV6-5; D not certain. Germline V lookup: CDR1 MNHEY, CDR2 SVGAGI. This CDR3 is 15 amino acids long. V was clipped by 0 bases and J by 3 bases, with 9 bases between them. CDR3 in DNA: TGTGCCAGCAGTTACTCGAACCAGGCCAATCAGCCCCAGCATTTT. It is translated as CASSYSNQANQPQHF.

The chain joins TRBV14 to TRBJ2-5; 8 bases line up with TRBD1. Looked up from germline, CDR1 is SGHDN and CDR2 is FVKESK. V dropped 2 bases and J dropped 4; count of bases not matched to a gene: 9. This CDR3 has 16 amino acids. The DNA for the CDR3 is TGTGCCAGCAGCCAAATCGGACAGGGAGTCGCAGAGACCCAGTACTTC. Protein product: CASSQIGQGVAETQYF.

The chain carries TRBV2 and TRBJ2-5, with D possibly TRBD1 on 7 matching bases. Germline V lookup: CDR1 SNHLY, CDR2 FYNNEI. Trimming pared 5 bases from V and 5 bases from J, leaving 15 bases between. The CDR3 loop spans 14 amino acids. This CDR3 reads CASSLDREVETQYF. The CDR3 DNA sequence: TGTGCCAGCAGTCTAGACAGGGAGGTTGAGACCCAGTACTTC.

The CDR3 sequence is CASQRGTGDETQYF. The CDR3 DNA follows: TGTGCCAGCCAACGGGGGACAGGGGACGAGACCCAGTACTTC. This chain uses TRBV2 with TRBJ2-5; 10 nucleotides align to TRBD1. J lost 5 bases, V lost 8 bases, and 8 bases had no gene match. The CDR3 is 14 residues long. Germline assignment: CDR1 SNHLY and CDR2 FYNNEI.

This clone was counted a few times. The V and J genes are TRBV10-3 and TRBJ1-1; 7 positions agree with TRBD1. The germline gives CDR1 ENHRY, CDR2 SYGVKD. Germline trimming cut 8 bases from V and 4 bases from J; bases unmatched to any gene: 4. The CDR3 has 12 residues. The CDR3 sequence: CAIGQGGTEAFF. The CDR3 DNA is TGTGCCATCGGGCAGGGGGGCACTGAAGCTTTCTTT.

The rearrangement links TRBV6-1 to TRBJ2-3; possibly TRBD1 for D (6 bases). This CDR3 region has 15 residues. V was clipped by 5 bases and J by 7 bases, with 19 bases between them. Germline V gene sequence: CDR1 MNHNS, CDR2 SASEGT. In DNA form, the CDR3 reads TGTGCCAGCAGTTTACAGGGACCTGGGACAAATACGCAGTATTTT. Translation: CASSLQGPGTNTQYF.

The chain employs TRBV27 and TRBJ1-3, with D unresolved. Trimming pared 7 bases from V and 4 bases from J, leaving 14 bases between. CDR1 and CDR2 from the germline V gene are MNHEY and SMNVEV (reference sequence). The length of the CDR3 is 14 residues. This CDR3 reads CASTAGGFGNTIYF. The CDR3 DNA follows: TGTGCCAGCACCGCTGGCGGGTTCGGAAACACCATATATTTT.

This clone was detected only a few times. The rearrangement joins TRBV28 to TRBJ2-7; 10 bases fit TRBD1. The ends lost 6 bases at V and 3 bases at J; junction bases unmatched: 5. Germline CDR1 MDHEN, CDR2 SYDVKM. The CDR3 runs to 14 residues. The CDR3 protein is CASRGTGEGYEQYF. The CDR3 nucleotides read TGTGCCAGCAGGGGGACAGGGGAGGGCTACGAGCAGTACTTC.

The V call is TRBV5-1, the J call TRBJ2-3; 8 bases agree with TRBD2. The CDR3 spans 16 residues. Per the germline V gene, CDR1 is SGHRS and CDR2 is YFSETQ. Unmatched junction bases numbered 6, after V lost 2 bases and J lost 1 base. The DNA of the CDR3 is TGCGCCAGCAGCTTAGGAGCGGGAGTGGGCACAGATACGCAGTATTTT. It yields the protein CASSLGAGVGTDTQYF.

The table lists this clone with a few counts. The chain has TRBV11-2 and TRBJ1-5; no firm D call. CDR1 is SGHAT and CDR2 is FQNNGV in the germline V gene. The CDR3 is 12 amino acids. Trimming removed 5 bases at V and 11 bases at J, with 13 bases between. CDR3 amino acids: CASSPTGGTQHF. CDR3 coding DNA: TGTGCCAGCAGCCCCACTGGCGGGACCCAGCATTTT.

This rearrangement joins TRBV28 to TRBJ2-7, with TRBD1 identical over 8 bases. V lost 6 bases and J lost 2; bases outside the gene matches: 15. This CDR3 is built from 17 residues. CDR1 is MDHEN, CDR2 SYDVKM, per germline. The CDR3 coding sequence is TGTGCCAGCAGCAATACCCAGGGGGCCGGCAACGCCTACGAGCAGTACTTC. This translates into CASSNTQGAGNAYEQYF.

This clone was counted only a few times. CDR3 residues: CASSERVGDGYTF. Written as DNA, the CDR3 is TGTGCCAGCAGTGAAAGGGTCGGGGATGGCTACACCTTC. The genes are TRBV25-1 and TRBJ1-2, with no clear D. V was pared by 2 bases and J by 6 bases, with 10 bases between. The CDR3 covers 13 residues. CDR1 MGHDK and CDR2 SYGVNS come from the germline V gene.

V and J are TRBV9 and TRBJ2-1; 7 nucleotides line up with TRBD1. From germline, CDR1 is SGDLS and CDR2 YYNGEE. CDR3 length: 16 amino acids. J lost 4 bases, V lost 0 bases, and 7 bases had no gene match. The CDR3 DNA reads TGTGCCAGCAGCGTAGCCCTCACAGGGGAGTACAATGAGCAGTTCTTC. Amino acids: CASSVALTGEYNEQFF.

This chain uses TRBV7-8 with TRBJ2-5; 12 nucleotides line up with TRBD2. Germline CDR1 and CDR2: SGHVS and FQNEAQ. The trim removed 5 bases at V and 13 bases at J, leaving 8 bases unmatched. CDR3 length: 13 residues. CDR3: CASSPRTSGVAYF. The CDR3 nucleotides are TGTGCCAGCAGCCCTAGGACTAGCGGGGTGGCGTACTTC.

The chain carries TRBV15 and TRBJ1-4; maybe TRBD1 (5 bases). This CDR3 region has 15 residues. The V gene's germline CDR1 is LNHNV and CDR2 YYDKDF (reference sequence). V was trimmed by 1 base and J by 8 bases, leaving 14 bases between them. CDR3 loop: CATSRAAGVIEKLFF. In DNA, the CDR3 is TGTGCCACCAGCAGAGCAGCGGGGGTCATCGAAAAACTGTTTTTT.

The gene calls are TRBV29-1 and TRBJ1-1; the match to TRBD1 covers 7 bases. The CDR3 extends over 13 amino acids. CDR1 is SQVTM, CDR2 ANQGSEA, per germline. With V trimmed by 7 bases and J by 1 base, 6 bases remained unmatched. The CDR3 spells CSAIQGGNTEAFF. In nucleotides, the CDR3 is TGCAGCGCTATCCAGGGGGGGAACACTGAAGCTTTCTTT.

To note about this clone: Its ends do not fully match the called genes, so a read error is possible. V is TRBV6-1 and J is TRBJ1-2; 7 bases agree with TRBD1. The germline V gene has CDR1 MNHNS and CDR2 SASEGT. The CDR3 has 13 amino acids. The CDR3 spells CASSSEGGRRPDF. DNA of the CDR3: TGTGCCAGCAGCAGTGAAGGGGGCCGCAGGCCAGACTTC.

The chain employs TRBV7-9 and TRBJ1-6, with a tentative D call TRBD1 (5 bases). CDR1 and CDR2 (germline): SEHNR, FQNEAQ (reference sequence). Trimming left V 2 bases short and J 5 bases short, with 10 bases between. CDR3 size: 15 residues. The CDR3 sequence: CASSLKDRNNSPLHF. In nucleotides, the CDR3 is TGTGCCAGCAGCTTAAAAGACAGAAATAATTCACCCCTCCACTTT.